These 2 T cell receptor beta chains share one sample of origin, sequenced in a study of blood T cell repertoires in COVID-19 (dated by TCRdb to the early 2020s). The method behind the library was the immunoSEQ multiplex PCR assay. Held by TCRdb, this immuneACCESS table contains in-frame sequences only and omits some clones. Under half of the omission traces to an unresolved V gene where checked; the cause of the rest is unknown. Within this sample are approximately 130,000 clones, with roughly 85% of them counted one time only. The ten largest clonotypes hold around 4.7% of the sample. The specimen sequenced was peripheral blood. These receptors were collected from a human donor in a cohort sampled during active COVID-19.

The rearrangement uses TRBV11-1 and TRBJ2-1, with a tentative D call TRBD2 (6 bases). The CDR3 runs to 16 residues. Trimming removed 5 bases at V and 2 bases at J, with 16 bases between. Germline assignment: CDR1 SGHAT and CDR2 FQDESV (reference sequence). For the CDR3, the DNA is TGTGCCAGCAGCATGACGGGGGACCTAACCTACAATGAGCAGTTCTTC. Translation gives CASSMTGDLTYNEQFF.

V gene TRBV5-1 combines with J gene TRBJ1-2; D unresolved. Germline V CDR1 and CDR2: SGHRS, YFSETQ. Trimming left V 0 bases short and J 8 bases short, with 11 bases between. The CDR3 loop spans 13 amino acids. Here the CDR3 reads CASSLAGAEGYTF. The DNA of the CDR3 is TGCGCCAGCAGCTTGGCGGGAGCGGAGGGCTACACCTTC.